Shown below are 2 T cell receptor beta chains from a single sample sequenced in a study of response to subunit inactivated influenza vaccine. MiXCR was run by TCRdb on the RT-PCR reads, yielding one entry per CDR3 protein. The data hold roughly 500,000 distinct CDR3 sequences, with approximately 15% observed a single time. This sample comprised CD4+ T cells sorted from PBMCs, obtained about 23 months after vaccination. Receptor source: a man between 50 and 69 years old who received an inactivated influenza vaccine.

This clonotype occurred a few times. The CDR3 protein is CAWSVGLASQETQYF. In nucleotides, the CDR3 is TGTGCCTGGAGTGTGGGACTAGCGTCACAAGAGACCCAGTACTTC. The genes are TRBV30 and TRBJ2-5, with TRBD2 matching 10 bases. CDR1 is GTSNPN, CDR2 SVGIG, per germline (reference sequence). Unmatched junction bases numbered 3, after V lost 0 bases and J lost 2 bases. CDR3 length equals 15 residues.

This clonotype came up a few times. The chain combines TRBV24-1 with TRBJ1-1; weak D call: TRBD1 (5 bases). Trimming left V 7 bases short and J 3 bases short, with 23 bases between. Germline values: CDR1 KGHDR, CDR2 SFDVKD. The CDR3 loop spans 17 amino acids. The CDR3 DNA reads TGTGCCACCAGCCCCCAGTCGGGGCCCCCAATATACACTGAAGCTTTCTTT. Translation: CATSPQSGPPIYTEAFF.